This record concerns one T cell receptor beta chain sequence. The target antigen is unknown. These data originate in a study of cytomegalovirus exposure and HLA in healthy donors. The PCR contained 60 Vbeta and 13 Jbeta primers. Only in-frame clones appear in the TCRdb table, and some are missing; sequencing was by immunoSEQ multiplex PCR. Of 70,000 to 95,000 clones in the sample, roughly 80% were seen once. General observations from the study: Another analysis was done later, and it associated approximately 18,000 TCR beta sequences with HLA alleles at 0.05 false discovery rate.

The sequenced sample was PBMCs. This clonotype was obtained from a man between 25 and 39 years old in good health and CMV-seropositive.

The CDR3 DNA sequence: TGTGCCAGCAGCAAAGACAGGGTTTTGAACACTGAAGCTTTCTTT. Translated, it gives CASSKDRVLNTEAFF. The rearrangement links TRBV11-1 to TRBJ1-1; TRBD1 matches at 7 bases. V lost 5 bases and J lost 0; bases outside the gene matches: 6. Looked up from germline, CDR1 is SGHAT and CDR2 is FQDESV (reference sequence). The CDR3 has 15 residues.